Listed here is a single TCR beta chain. Antigen: not known. The entirety of the isolated RNA underwent reverse transcription, so expressed TCRB transcripts were sequenced. Profiling relied on immunoSEQ multiplex PCR, and the TCRdb table lists in-frame clones only, not all of them. The sample yields around 120,000 clones, roughly 17% seen once. Trimming removed 8 bases at V and 1 base at J, with 15 bases between. This CDR3 comprises 14 residues. Germline-derived CDR1 and CDR2 are ENHRY and SYGVKD. These data originate in a study of beta chain features in type 1 diabetes. Findings of the study overall: Among type 1 diabetes patients, VDJ junctions had fewer insertions and more deletions. Researchers report that Type 1 diabetes patients had moderately but significantly shorter TCRB CDR3s across all four CD4+ subsets.

This sequence joins TRBV10-3 and TRBJ2-7; D unclear. The specimen was central memory CD4+ T cells from blood. The clonotype comes from a man in his late teens or twenties with type 1 diabetes. Written as DNA, the CDR3 is TGTGCCATCTCCCCGGTTGGGCTTTCCTACGAGCAGTACTTC. Translated, it gives CAISPVGLSYEQYF.